This T cell receptor beta chain was captured by sequencing in a study of cytomegalovirus exposure and HLA in healthy donors. Study outcomes and limitations: HLA alleles were associated with 16,000 or so TCR beta sequences in a later analysis at 0.05 false discovery rate. A later analysis found that most CMV-associated TCR beta chains appeared HLA-restricted. In a later analysis, parvovirus B19, influenza, CMV and Epstein-Barr virus appeared linked to several top co-occurrence clusters. Reported findings show TCR beta sequences accurately forecast HLA-A and HLA-B alleles in most subjects.

In the case of this clone: As yet, its antigen is unknown.

Germline-derived CDR1 and CDR2 are SGHDN and FVKESK. This CDR3 spans 12 amino acids. V was trimmed by 7 bases and J by 1 base, leaving 4 bases between them. The primer mix had 60 Vbeta and 13 Jbeta primers. TCRdb's copy holds only in-frame clones and misses some; the assay was immunoSEQ multiplex PCR. The data contain roughly 80,000 clones, roughly 73% of them singletons. The rearrangement links TRBV14 to TRBJ2-2; no reliable D call. The sequenced sample was PBMCs. This TCR derives from a middle-aged woman in good health and CMV-seropositive. The CDR3 bases are TGTGCCAGCAACATGAACACCGGGGAGCTGTTTTTT. It encodes CASNMNTGELFF.